This T cell receptor beta chain was retrieved from a study of neoadjuvant anti-PD-1 for oral cavity cancer. Blood libraries mostly used around 500 ng genomic DNA, six replicates each. Method: immunoSEQ multiplex PCR; TCRdb's copy keeps in-frame clones and lacks some. Among approximately 12,000 clones listed, about two thirds were seen once. Documented time point: after neoadjuvant nivolumab, at surgical resection. These oral cavity squamous cell carcinomas were HPV-negative and locally advanced. The CDR3 totals 14 residues. The germline V and J ends were trimmed by 1 base and 2 bases, with 7 bases remaining between them. From germline, CDR1 is SGHVS and CDR2 FQNEAQ. This clone was counted a few times.

The clonotype originates from a person aged 35-79 years with oral cavity squamous cell carcinoma. The sample was PBMCs, taken after nivolumab (anti-PD-1) treatment. This sequence joins TRBV7-8 and TRBJ2-3, with D uncertain. CDR3 DNA: TGTGCCAGCAGCTTAGTCGAGATCACAGATACGCAGTATTTT. Amino acids: CASSLVEITDTQYF.